The clone carrying this T cell receptor beta chain was seen ten or more times. Germline trimming cut 2 bases from V and 0 bases from J; bases unmatched to any gene: 4. Germline CDR1 is MDHEN and CDR2 is SYDVKM. The CDR3 covers 16 residues. The sample originates from a study of blood T cell repertoires in COVID-19. Study-level background: Samples representing acute and convalescent COVID-19 were sourced from the United States, Italy and Spain. PBMCs, B-cell-depleted T cells, or T cells provided the cDNA or gDNA that made up the material.

Original data processing: Amplification of reference gene primers provided the estimated nucleated cell counts. Generated by immunoSEQ multiplex PCR, the TCRdb table keeps only in-frame clones and is missing some. V and J calls and clone size are as listed in that table; D and trimming were resolved from the DNA. The table lists 100,000 or so clones, about three quarters of them singletons. Input material: peripheral blood. The receptor was derived from a woman older than 75 with acute or convalescent COVID-19. This chain uses TRBV28 with TRBJ1-3; 7 nucleotides line up with TRBD1. For the CDR3, the DNA is TGTGCCAGCAGTTTAGGAGGGGGCAGCTCTGGAAACACCATATATTTT. This encodes CASSLGGGSSGNTIYF.